A selection of T cell receptor beta chains follows, all from one sample in a study of blood T cell repertoires in COVID-19. Repertoires were generated with immunoSEQ multiplex PCR, while TCRdb's copy carries only in-frame clones and drops some. Among 170,000 or so clones listed, about 90% were seen once. Material: PBMCs or T cells enriched from blood (not recorded which). Every receptor here comes from a woman in her forties or fifties who had recovered from COVID-19. Each CDR3 is given with its conserved first and last residue. The D gene is left open where the match is weak. The size of a clone is reported for some rows only, either as once, few or many, or as a class for expanded clones.

cdr3_length: 11; d_call: -; j_call: TRBJ1-2; v_call: TRBV20-1; clone_size: few; cdr3_aa: CAPESSYGYTF; cdr3_nt: TGCGCGCCCGAATCGTCCTATGGCTACACCTTC
cdr3_length: 13; d_call: -; j_call: TRBJ1-2; v_call: TRBV5-5; clone_size: -; cdr3_aa: CASSEPQGYGYTF; cdr3_nt: TGTGCCAGCAGCGAACCACAGGGTTATGGCTACACCTTC
cdr3_length: 13; d_call: -; j_call: TRBJ1-5; v_call: TRBV19; clone_size: -; cdr3_aa: CASSISGNQPQHF; cdr3_nt: TGTGCCAGTAGTATATCAGGAAATCAGCCCCAGCATTTT
cdr3_length: 12; d_call: -; j_call: TRBJ2-1; v_call: TRBV24-1; clone_size: -; cdr3_aa: CATGQAYNEQFF; cdr3_nt: TGTGCCACCGGGCAAGCCTACAATGAGCAGTTCTTC
cdr3_length: 13; d_call: -; j_call: TRBJ2-3; v_call: TRBV27; clone_size: -; cdr3_aa: CASSLTSADTQYF; cdr3_nt: TGTGCCAGCAGTTTAACGAGTGCAGATACGCAGTATTTT
cdr3_length: 15; d_call: TRBD1; j_call: TRBJ2-7; v_call: TRBV6-5; clone_size: -; cdr3_aa: CASRDPGQGAYEQYF; cdr3_nt: TGTGCCAGCAGGGACCCGGGACAGGGGGCCTACGAGCAGTACTTC
cdr3_length: 15; d_call: TRBD2; j_call: TRBJ2-3; v_call: TRBV9; clone_size: few; cdr3_aa: CASSSSGRDTDTQYF; cdr3_nt: TGTGCCAGCAGCTCTAGCGGGAGAGACACAGATACGCAGTATTTT
cdr3_length: 12; d_call: TRBD1; j_call: TRBJ2-7; v_call: TRBV28; clone_size: few; cdr3_aa: CASSSWTGQQYF; cdr3_nt: TGTGCCAGCAGTTCGTGGACAGGCCAGCAGTACTTC
cdr3_length: 14; d_call: TRBD1; j_call: TRBJ2-5; v_call: TRBV10-2; clone_size: -; cdr3_aa: CASSDQRQGRTQYF; cdr3_nt: TGCGCCAGCAGTGACCAAAGACAGGGGCGGACCCAGTACTTC
cdr3_length: 14; d_call: TRBD1; j_call: TRBJ2-2; v_call: TRBV19; clone_size: once; cdr3_aa: CASSQGAYTGELFF; cdr3_nt: TGTGCCAGCTCCCAGGGGGCATACACCGGGGAGCTGTTTTTT
cdr3_length: 15; d_call: TRBD1; j_call: TRBJ2-7; v_call: TRBV6-2/TRBV6-3; clone_size: few; cdr3_aa: CASSSPGQGAHEQYF; cdr3_nt: TGTGCCAGCAGTTCGCCGGGACAGGGGGCTCACGAGCAGTACTTC
cdr3_length: 15; d_call: -; j_call: TRBJ1-6; v_call: TRBV9; clone_size: once; cdr3_aa: CASSALGGMGSPLHF; cdr3_nt: TGTGCCAGCAGCGCCTTGGGGGGGATGGGTTCACCCCTCCACTTT
cdr3_length: 17; d_call: -; j_call: TRBJ2-1; v_call: TRBV5-1; clone_size: -; cdr3_aa: CASSKTPLPSARNEQFF; cdr3_nt: TGCGCCAGCAGCAAAACACCCCTGCCTAGCGCGAGGAATGAGCAGTTCTTC
cdr3_length: 15; d_call: -; j_call: TRBJ1-5; v_call: TRBV5-1; clone_size: -; cdr3_aa: CASRRDFEGNQPQHF; cdr3_nt: TGCGCCAGCAGACGGGATTTTGAGGGAAATCAGCCCCAGCATTTT
cdr3_length: 14; d_call: -; j_call: TRBJ2-1; v_call: TRBV29-1; clone_size: -; cdr3_aa: CSVAHTGIGNEQFF; cdr3_nt: TGCAGCGTTGCCCACACAGGGATTGGCAATGAGCAGTTCTTC
cdr3_length: 14; d_call: TRBD1; j_call: TRBJ1-1; v_call: TRBV10-3; clone_size: -; cdr3_aa: CAISGRQGNTEAFF; cdr3_nt: TGTGCCATCAGTGGTCGACAGGGGAACACTGAAGCTTTCTTT
cdr3_length: 16; d_call: -; j_call: TRBJ2-3; v_call: TRBV3-1/TRBV3-2; clone_size: -; cdr3_aa: CASSQGRGGGTDTQYF; cdr3_nt: TGTGCCAGCAGCCAAGGTCGCGGAGGGGGCACAGATACGCAGTATTTT
cdr3_length: 15; d_call: -; j_call: TRBJ1-3; v_call: TRBV9; clone_size: -; cdr3_aa: CASSGGGTRGNTIYF; cdr3_nt: TGTGCCAGCAGCGGGGGAGGTACCAGGGGAAACACCATATATTTT
cdr3_length: 14; d_call: -; j_call: TRBJ2-7; v_call: TRBV6-2/TRBV6-3; clone_size: -; cdr3_aa: CASSYGDRSYEQYF; cdr3_nt: TGTGCCAGCAGTTACGGAGACAGGTCCTACGAGCAGTACTTC
cdr3_length: 17; d_call: -; j_call: TRBJ1-5; v_call: TRBV6-4; clone_size: -; cdr3_aa: CASSGYRSKIYYQPQHF; cdr3_nt: TGTGCCAGCAGTGGGTACCGCTCCAAAATCTATTATCAGCCCCAGCATTTT
cdr3_length: 17; d_call: TRBD2; j_call: TRBJ2-3; v_call: TRBV7-9; clone_size: -; cdr3_aa: CASSSGTSLGGTDTQYF; cdr3_nt: TGTGCCAGCAGCTCCGGGACTAGTCTTGGGGGCACAGATACGCAGTATTTT
cdr3_length: 15; d_call: TRBD2; j_call: TRBJ2-1; v_call: TRBV7-9; clone_size: -; cdr3_aa: CASSPPGTSGNEQFF; cdr3_nt: TGTGCCAGCAGCCCCCCGGGGACTAGCGGCAATGAGCAGTTCTTC
cdr3_length: 14; d_call: -; j_call: TRBJ2-3; v_call: TRBV6-2/TRBV6-3; clone_size: -; cdr3_aa: CASSYVSAGDTQYF; cdr3_nt: TGTGCCAGCAGTTACGTCTCGGCAGGAGATACGCAGTATTTT
cdr3_length: 15; d_call: TRBD1; j_call: TRBJ2-2; v_call: TRBV18; clone_size: -; cdr3_aa: CASSPGQQNTGELFF; cdr3_nt: TGTGCCAGCTCACCGGGACAGCAGAACACCGGGGAGCTGTTTTTT
cdr3_length: 16; d_call: -; j_call: TRBJ2-2; v_call: TRBV2; clone_size: -; cdr3_aa: CASSGRSSFGTGELFF; cdr3_nt: TGTGCCAGCAGTGGTCGGAGCTCCTTTGGCACCGGGGAGCTGTTTTTT
cdr3_length: 13; d_call: -; j_call: TRBJ1-2; v_call: TRBV28; clone_size: -; cdr3_aa: CASSPASHYGYTF; cdr3_nt: TGTGCCAGCAGCCCAGCGAGTCACTATGGCTACACCTTC
cdr3_length: 15; d_call: TRBD1; j_call: TRBJ2-1; v_call: TRBV28; clone_size: -; cdr3_aa: CASSFRTGIRVVQFF; cdr3_nt: TGTGCCAGCAGTTTCAGGACAGGGATTCGGGTGGTGCAGTTCTTC
cdr3_length: 16; d_call: TRBD2; j_call: TRBJ2-1; v_call: TRBV6-2/TRBV6-3; clone_size: -; cdr3_aa: CASSSPLAALFNEQFF; cdr3_nt: TGTGCCAGCAGTTCCCCCCTAGCGGCCCTCTTTAATGAGCAGTTCTTC
cdr3_length: 19; d_call: TRBD2; j_call: TRBJ2-1; v_call: TRBV24-1; clone_size: -; cdr3_aa: CATSDLRPGTSGLYNEQFF; cdr3_nt: TGTGCCACCAGTGATTTGCGTCCGGGGACTAGCGGACTCTACAATGAGCAGTTCTTC
cdr3_length: 17; d_call: TRBD1; j_call: TRBJ1-1; v_call: TRBV5-1; clone_size: -; cdr3_aa: CASSLAGTGGVGTEAFF; cdr3_nt: TGCGCCAGCAGCTTGGCGGGGACAGGGGGCGTAGGCACTGAAGCTTTCTTT
cdr3_length: 16; d_call: TRBD1; j_call: TRBJ1-5; v_call: TRBV28; clone_size: -; cdr3_aa: CASNLGGLYSNQPQHF; cdr3_nt: TGTGCCAGCAACCTAGGGGGCCTTTATAGCAATCAGCCCCAGCATTTT
cdr3_length: 15; d_call: TRBD2; j_call: TRBJ2-1; v_call: TRBV18; clone_size: few; cdr3_aa: CASSPGAGGKDEQFF; cdr3_nt: TGTGCCAGCTCACCAGGAGCGGGAGGGAAGGATGAGCAGTTCTTC
cdr3_length: 15; d_call: -; j_call: TRBJ2-3; v_call: TRBV28; clone_size: -; cdr3_aa: CASTPQTLGTDTQYF; cdr3_nt: TGTGCCAGCACCCCACAGACCCTTGGCACAGATACGCAGTATTTT
cdr3_length: 15; d_call: TRBD1; j_call: TRBJ1-2; v_call: TRBV11-3; clone_size: -; cdr3_aa: CASSGRDRGNYGYTF; cdr3_nt: TGTGCCAGCAGTGGTCGGGACAGGGGAAACTATGGCTACACCTTC
cdr3_length: 15; d_call: TRBD2; j_call: TRBJ2-3; v_call: TRBV6-2/TRBV6-3; clone_size: -; cdr3_aa: CASSRPGTNTDTQYF; cdr3_nt: TGTGCCAGCAGTCGCCCCGGGACTAACACAGATACGCAGTATTTT
cdr3_length: 15; d_call: -; j_call: TRBJ1-4; v_call: TRBV7-9; clone_size: -; cdr3_aa: CASSLAAGRPEKLFF; cdr3_nt: TGTGCCAGCAGCTTAGCGGCGGGACGGCCGGAAAAACTGTTTTTT
cdr3_length: 17; d_call: TRBD2; j_call: TRBJ2-7; v_call: TRBV5-1; clone_size: -; cdr3_aa: CASSPGTSGRPGDEQYF; cdr3_nt: TGCGCCAGCAGCCCCGGGACTAGCGGGAGGCCGGGGGACGAGCAGTACTTC
cdr3_length: 15; d_call: TRBD2; j_call: TRBJ2-7; v_call: TRBV7-9; clone_size: -; cdr3_aa: CASSDGLAVTYEQYF; cdr3_nt: TGTGCCAGCAGCGACGGACTAGCGGTAACCTACGAGCAGTACTTC
cdr3_length: 12; d_call: -; j_call: TRBJ1-1; v_call: TRBV30; clone_size: -; cdr3_aa: CAWELQDRGAFF; cdr3_nt: TGTGCCTGGGAATTACAGGATCGCGGAGCTTTCTTT
cdr3_length: 11; d_call: -; j_call: TRBJ2-7; v_call: TRBV29-1; clone_size: -; cdr3_aa: CSVESRYEQYF; cdr3_nt: TGCAGCGTTGAATCTCGCTACGAGCAGTACTTC
cdr3_length: 13; d_call: -; j_call: TRBJ2-7; v_call: TRBV5-7; clone_size: -; cdr3_aa: CASSLVPGTEQYF; cdr3_nt: TGTGCCAGCAGCTTGGTCCCGGGTACCGAGCAGTACTTC
cdr3_length: 14; d_call: -; j_call: TRBJ1-1; v_call: TRBV28; clone_size: -; cdr3_aa: CASTSVAYNTEAFF; cdr3_nt: TGTGCCAGCACATCCGTTGCCTATAACACTGAAGCTTTCTTT
cdr3_length: 14; d_call: -; j_call: TRBJ1-5; v_call: TRBV19; clone_size: -; cdr3_aa: CAGSLQVFNQPQHF; cdr3_nt: TGTGCCGGATCCCTACAGGTCTTCAATCAGCCCCAGCATTTT
cdr3_length: 14; d_call: TRBD1; j_call: TRBJ1-2; v_call: TRBV6-5; clone_size: -; cdr3_aa: CASRRLTGVYGYTF; cdr3_nt: TGTGCCAGCAGACGATTGACAGGGGTCTATGGCTACACCTTC
cdr3_length: 15; d_call: -; j_call: TRBJ2-1; v_call: TRBV5-5; clone_size: -; cdr3_aa: CASSLTGPNYNEQFF; cdr3_nt: TGTGCCAGCAGCTTGACAGGACCAAACTACAATGAGCAGTTCTTC
cdr3_length: 14; d_call: TRBD1; j_call: TRBJ1-1; v_call: TRBV5-1; clone_size: -; cdr3_aa: CASSLGGQGAEAFF; cdr3_nt: TGCGCCAGCAGCCTAGGTGGACAGGGCGCTGAAGCTTTCTTT
cdr3_length: 13; d_call: -; j_call: TRBJ1-1; v_call: TRBV2; clone_size: -; cdr3_aa: CASSEQGLAGAFF; cdr3_nt: TGTGCCAGCAGTGAACAGGGTCTCGCTGGGGCTTTCTTT
cdr3_length: 17; d_call: TRBD2; j_call: TRBJ2-6; v_call: TRBV5-4; clone_size: -; cdr3_aa: CASSLEGGGSGANVLTF; cdr3_nt: TGTGCCAGCAGCTTGGAAGGCGGGGGATCCGGGGCCAACGTCCTGACTTTC
cdr3_length: 14; d_call: -; j_call: TRBJ2-7; v_call: TRBV30; clone_size: -; cdr3_aa: CACTRDTWAGEQYF; cdr3_nt: TGTGCCTGCACCCGGGACACCTGGGCAGGCGAGCAGTACTTC